The 10 T cell receptor beta chains reported below all come from one sample, sequenced in a study of technical replicates of blood from a handful of donors. Some clones are missing from TCRdb's copy, which holds only in-frame ones; the method was immunoSEQ multiplex PCR. The data contain some 84,000 clones, about 91% of them singletons. The sequencing sample was made of T cells isolated from PBMCs. These receptors all come from a human donor in good health.

The chain links TRBV4-3 to TRBJ2-1; tentatively, D is TRBD2 (5 bases). This CDR3 region has 16 residues. The ends were cut back, 4 bases at V and 0 bases at J, with 13 bases in the middle. Germline V gives CDR1 LGHNA, CDR2 YSLEER. As DNA, the CDR3 is TGCGCCAGCAGCCGTGGACTGGCAAGCTCCTACAATGAGCAGTTCTTC. It specifies CASSRGLASSYNEQFF.

This chain links TRBV7-9 with TRBJ2-1, with 11 bases lining up with TRBD1. V lost 3 bases to trimming and J lost 6 bases; unmatched junction nucleotides: 4. The germline CDR1 and CDR2 sequences are SEHNR and FQNEAQ (reference sequence). The CDR3 has 15 amino acids. The CDR3 region is CASSFPGTGGNEQFF. CDR3 in DNA: TGTGCCAGCAGCTTCCCAGGGACAGGGGGCAATGAGCAGTTCTTC.

The rearrangement joins TRBV9 to TRBJ1-4, with 7 positions matching TRBD1. CDR1 is SGDLS and CDR2 is YYNGEE in the germline V gene. The CDR3 has 17 residues. V dropped 0 bases and J dropped 4; count of bases not matched to a gene: 9. The DNA of the CDR3 is TGTGCCAGCAGCGTAGAAGCAGGGGGTTATTTTAATGAAAAACTGTTTTTT. Translation: CASSVEAGGYFNEKLFF.

V gene TRBV10-1 combines with J gene TRBJ2-7, with TRBD1 as a possible D gene (7 bases). Germline values: CDR1 WNHNN, CDR2 SYGVQD (reference sequence). CDR3 length: 17 residues. V was shortened by 2 bases and J by 6 bases, with 23 bases between the two germline ends. Here the CDR3 DNA reads TGCGCCAGCAGTGAGAACAGGAGGGGGCAGGGGATAGCCGAGCAGTACTTC. Translated: CASSENRRGQGIAEQYF.

The chain joins TRBV6-1 to TRBJ2-3, with D perhaps TRBD1 (5 bases). The CDR3 loop spans 15 amino acids. From germline, CDR1 is MNHNS and CDR2 SASEGT. The V end was cut by 7 bases, the J end by 3 bases, with 17 bases between. The CDR3 region is CASKGQRGDTDTQYF. CDR3 bases: TGTGCCAGCAAGGGGCAGCGAGGAGATACAGATACGCAGTATTTT.

The chain links TRBV19 to TRBJ1-5; tentative D call: TRBD1 (6 bases). CDR1 is LNHDA and CDR2 is SQIVND in the germline V gene (reference sequence). The CDR3 is 14 amino acids. Deletions cut 2 bases from V and 4 bases from J, with 9 bases between. CDR3 in amino acids: CASSIRDTNQPQHF. The DNA of the CDR3 is TGTGCCAGTAGTATAAGGGACACAAATCAGCCCCAGCATTTT.

As DNA, the CDR3 is TGCGCCAGCAGCTTTATCGAGGGGGTGGGGGCTGAAGCTTTCTTT. This sequence encodes CASSFIEGVGAEAFF. The genes are TRBV5-1 and TRBJ1-1; tentatively, D is TRBD1 (6 bases). V was pared by 2 bases and J by 6 bases, with 17 bases between. Germline V CDR1 and CDR2: SGHRS, YFSETQ. The CDR3 runs to 15 residues.

There are a few counts of this clone. CDR3 in amino acids: CASSGTSGSPLAGEQYF. The CDR3 DNA follows: TGTGCCAGCAGTGGGACTAGCGGGAGCCCGTTGGCAGGCGAGCAGTACTTC. The genes are TRBV6-1 and TRBJ2-7, with 13 positions matching TRBD2. Germline CDR1 reads MNHNS; CDR2 reads SASEGT. V dropped 4 bases and J dropped 6; count of bases not matched to a gene: 12. This CDR3 comprises 17 residues.

This chain joins TRBV7-9 and TRBJ2-1; D remains unclear. Trimming pared 4 bases from V and 14 bases from J, leaving 18 bases between. CDR3 size: 13 residues. Germline V CDR1 and CDR2: SEHNR, FQNEAQ (reference sequence). The CDR3 bases are TGTGCCAGCAGCTCAACGGAGACCAAATACGAGTTCTTC. Amino acids: CASSSTETKYEFF.

DNA of the CDR3: TGTGCCAGCAGCTTAAACAGTTTGACTGAAGCTTTCTTT. As protein: CASSLNSLTEAFF. The chain recombines TRBV11-2 with TRBJ1-1; D is ambiguous. The CDR3 has 13 amino acids. V was pared by 2 bases and J by 5 bases, with 9 bases between. In germline, CDR1 is SGHAT, CDR2 FQNNGV.